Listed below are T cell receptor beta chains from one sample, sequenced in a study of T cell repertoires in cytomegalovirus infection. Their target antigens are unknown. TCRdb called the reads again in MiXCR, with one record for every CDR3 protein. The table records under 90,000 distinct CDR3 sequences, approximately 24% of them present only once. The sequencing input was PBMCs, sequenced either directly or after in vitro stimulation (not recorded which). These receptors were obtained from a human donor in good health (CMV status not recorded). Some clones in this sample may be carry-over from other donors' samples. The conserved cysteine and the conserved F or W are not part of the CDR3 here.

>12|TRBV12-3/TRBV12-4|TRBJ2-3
ASSRTSARDTQY
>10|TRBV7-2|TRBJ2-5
ASSSWEETQY
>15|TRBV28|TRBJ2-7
ASSLWGPGLAGVEQY
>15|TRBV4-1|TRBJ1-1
ASSQDRGRARNTEAF
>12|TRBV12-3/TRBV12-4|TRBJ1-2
ASSFWQGNYGYT
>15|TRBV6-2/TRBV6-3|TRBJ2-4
ASSYSRTHPLKNIQY
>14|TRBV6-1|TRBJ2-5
ASNEFASTAQETQY
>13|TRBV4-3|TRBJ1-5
ASSLTGTGEQPQH
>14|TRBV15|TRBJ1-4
ATSREPGRRAEKLF
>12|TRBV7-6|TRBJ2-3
ASSLVRGSDTQY
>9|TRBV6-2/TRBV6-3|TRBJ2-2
ASSRTGELF
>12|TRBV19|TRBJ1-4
ASSIGQLNEKLF
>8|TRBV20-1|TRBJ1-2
SAAGRGYT
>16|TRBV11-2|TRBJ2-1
ASSGTSGGRAVINEQF
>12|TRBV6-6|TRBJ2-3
ASSYGGSTDTQY
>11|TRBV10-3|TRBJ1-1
AISDRLNTEAF
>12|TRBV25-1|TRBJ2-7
ASSGTQGAYEQY
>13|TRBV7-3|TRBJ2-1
ASSLFPGTPYEQF
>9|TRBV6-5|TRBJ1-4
ASSQGPKLF
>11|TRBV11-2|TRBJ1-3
ATSLASGNTIY
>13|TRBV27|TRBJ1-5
ASSQSQSSNQPQH
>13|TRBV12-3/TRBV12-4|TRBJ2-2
ASSSTGWDTGELF